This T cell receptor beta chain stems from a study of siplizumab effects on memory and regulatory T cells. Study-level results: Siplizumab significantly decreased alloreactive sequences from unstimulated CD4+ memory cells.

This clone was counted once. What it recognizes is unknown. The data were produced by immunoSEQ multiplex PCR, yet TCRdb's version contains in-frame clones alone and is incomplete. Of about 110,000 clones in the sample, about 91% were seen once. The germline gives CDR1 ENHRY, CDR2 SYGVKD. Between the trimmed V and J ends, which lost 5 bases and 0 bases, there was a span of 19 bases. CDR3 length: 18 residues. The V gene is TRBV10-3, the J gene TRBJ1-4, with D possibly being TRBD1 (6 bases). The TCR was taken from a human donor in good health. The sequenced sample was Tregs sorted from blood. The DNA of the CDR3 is TGTGCCATCAGTTTATGGACGGACAGCCTTGCAACTAATGAAAAACTGTTTTTT. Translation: CAISLWTDSLATNEKLFF.